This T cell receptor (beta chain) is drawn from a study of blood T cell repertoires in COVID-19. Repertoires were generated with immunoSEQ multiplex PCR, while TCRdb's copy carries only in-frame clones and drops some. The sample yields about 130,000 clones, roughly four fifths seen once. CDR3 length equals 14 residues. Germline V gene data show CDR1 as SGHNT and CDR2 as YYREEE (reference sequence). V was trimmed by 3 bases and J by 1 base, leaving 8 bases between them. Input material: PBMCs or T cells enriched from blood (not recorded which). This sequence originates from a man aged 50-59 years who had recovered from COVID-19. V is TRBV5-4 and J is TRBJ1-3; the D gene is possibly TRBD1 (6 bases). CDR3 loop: CASSSQGSGNTIYF. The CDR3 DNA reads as TGTGCCAGCAGCTCACAGGGTTCTGGAAACACCATATATTTT.